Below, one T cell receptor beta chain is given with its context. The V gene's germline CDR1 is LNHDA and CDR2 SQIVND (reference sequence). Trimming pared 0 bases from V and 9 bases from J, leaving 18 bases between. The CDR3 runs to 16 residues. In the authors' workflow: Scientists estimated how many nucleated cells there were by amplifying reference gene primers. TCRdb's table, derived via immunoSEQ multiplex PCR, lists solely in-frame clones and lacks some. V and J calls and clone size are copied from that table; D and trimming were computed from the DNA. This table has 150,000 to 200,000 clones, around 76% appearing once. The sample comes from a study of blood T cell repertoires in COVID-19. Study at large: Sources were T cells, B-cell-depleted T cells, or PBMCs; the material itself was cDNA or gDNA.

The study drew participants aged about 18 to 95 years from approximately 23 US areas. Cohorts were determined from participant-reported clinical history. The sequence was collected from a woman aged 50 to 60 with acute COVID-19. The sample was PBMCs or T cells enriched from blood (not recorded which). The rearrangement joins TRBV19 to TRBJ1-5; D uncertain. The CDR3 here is CASSIEAAALSRPQHF. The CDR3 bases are TGTGCCAGTAGTATAGAGGCGGCGGCCCTATCAAGGCCCCAGCATTTT.